The 25 T cell receptor beta chains given below trace back to one sample, sequenced in a study of control samples from healthy donors and cancer patients. The table came from immunoSEQ multiplex PCR; TCRdb's copy has only in-frame clones and leaves some out. The sample records more than 75,000 clones, roughly 86% being singletons. The sequenced material came from blood. Source of these receptors: a man between 45 and 60 years old in good health.

The chain joins TRBV20-1 to TRBJ2-7; 8 nucleotides align to TRBD2. Unmatched junction bases numbered 3, after V lost 5 bases and J lost 6 bases. CDR1 and CDR2 (germline): DFQATT, SNEGSKA (reference sequence). This CDR3 spans 11 amino acids. For the CDR3, the DNA is TGCAGTGCTTGGGCGGGGGGCGAGCAGTACTTC. The encoded protein is CSAWAGGEQYF.

Only one count was recorded for this clone. This chain links TRBV15 with TRBJ2-1; TRBD2 agrees at 7 bases. The germline gives CDR1 LNHNV, CDR2 YYDKDF (reference sequence). V dropped 1 base and J dropped 1; count of bases not matched to a gene: 7. The CDR3 consists of 17 residues. DNA of the CDR3: TGTGCCACCAGCAGAGGGGGACGGGGGGTTTCCTACAATGAGCAGTTCTTC. As protein: CATSRGGRGVSYNEQFF.

This sequence joins TRBV2 and TRBJ1-1; TRBD1 matches at 8 bases. Germline V gene data show CDR1 as SNHLY and CDR2 as FYNNEI. The J segment lost 8 bases and the V segment lost 7 bases, leaving 12 bases of the junction unmatched. The CDR3 runs to 14 residues. CDR3 sequence reads: CASNNPGTGSEAFF. For the CDR3, the DNA is TGTGCCAGCAACAACCCCGGGACAGGTTCAGAAGCTTTCTTT.

The chain has TRBV27 and TRBJ2-1; 8 nucleotides agree with TRBD2. The CDR3 consists of 13 residues. Per germline, CDR1 MNHEY and CDR2 SMNVEV (reference sequence). Trimming took 5 bases from V and 8 from J; bases not matched to a gene: 5. The CDR3 protein is CASSRTSLDEQFF. The CDR3 DNA follows: TGTGCCAGCAGTCGGACTAGCCTAGATGAGCAGTTCTTC.

The V and J genes are TRBV12-5 and TRBJ2-2, with D maybe TRBD2 (6 bases). V was trimmed by 5 bases and J by 1 base, leaving 11 bases between them. This CDR3 region has 15 residues. CDR1 is LGHNT, CDR2 FRNRAP, per germline. CDR3 in amino acids: CASGPGTLNTGELFF. CDR3 coding DNA: TGTGCTAGTGGTCCCGGGACTTTGAACACCGGGGAGCTGTTTTTT. The variable domain in full, completed from reference TRBV12-5 and TRBJ2-2, reads DARVTQTPRHKVTEMGQEVTMRCQPILGHNTVFWYRQTMMQGLELLAYFRNRAPLDDSGMPKDRFSAEMPDATLATLKIQPSEPRDSAVYFCASGPGTLNTGELFFGEGSRLTVL.

The chain carries TRBV2 and TRBJ1-1, with D uncertain. Deletions cut 3 bases from V and 1 base from J, with 9 bases between. Per the germline V gene, CDR1 is SNHLY and CDR2 is FYNNEI. The CDR3 consists of 14 residues. The CDR3 protein is CASSDRSSNTEAFF. The CDR3 DNA follows: TGTGCCAGCAGTGATCGGTCATCGAACACTGAAGCTTTCTTT.

This chain connects TRBV6-4 to TRBJ1-2; D gene ambiguous. This CDR3 has 14 amino acids. Trimming stripped 6 bases from V and 0 bases from J, with 11 bases between. Looked up from germline, CDR1 is MRHNA and CDR2 is SNTAGT. The CDR3 DNA follows: TGTGCCAGCAGCCCCGGATGGACTAACTATGGCTACACCTTC. Protein product: CASSPGWTNYGYTF.

The rearrangement links TRBV18 to TRBJ2-7; D call uncertain. Deletions cut 0 bases from V and 2 bases from J, with 8 bases between. The CDR3 has 14 amino acids. In germline, CDR1 is KGHSH, CDR2 LQKENI. Here the CDR3 DNA reads TGTGCCAGCTCACCACCGGCAACGCCCTACGAGCAGTACTTC. Protein sequence: CASSPPATPYEQYF.

This rearrangement joins TRBV28 to TRBJ2-2; no definite D call. In germline, CDR1 is MDHEN, CDR2 SYDVKM. The CDR3 has 15 residues. V dropped 2 bases and J dropped 5 bases, with 12 bases sitting between them. The CDR3 sequence: CASSLGATHTGELFF. In DNA, the CDR3 is TGTGCCAGCAGTTTAGGTGCCACGCATACCGGGGAGCTGTTTTTT.

This chain links TRBV10-1 with TRBJ1-4; D is ambiguous. Germline V gene lookup returns CDR1 WNHNN and CDR2 SYGVQD (reference sequence). V was trimmed by 0 bases and J by 0 bases, leaving 8 bases between them. The CDR3 length is 16 residues. CDR3 region: CASSESGTATNEKLFF. The CDR3 nucleotides read TGCGCCAGCAGTGAGTCGGGAACAGCAACTAATGAAAAACTGTTTTTT.

The chain combines TRBV6-2 or TRBV6-3 with TRBJ1-5; unclear D gene. The CDR3 sequence is 13 residues long. V shed 2 bases and J shed 6 bases, with 8 bases lying between them. CDR1 and CDR2 from the germline V gene are MNHEY and SVGEGT. CDR3 sequence reads: CASSYDRVQPQHF. CDR3 DNA sequence: TGTGCCAGCAGTTACGACCGCGTTCAGCCCCAGCATTTT.

V is TRBV20-1 and J is TRBJ1-2; D may be TRBD1 (5 bases). This CDR3 is built from 11 residues. CDR1 DFQATT and CDR2 SNEGSKA come from the germline V gene (reference sequence). V gave up 3 bases and J gave up 4 bases, with 6 bases separating them. This CDR3 is CSASGAYGYTF. The CDR3 DNA reads as TGCAGTGCTAGCGGGGCCTATGGCTACACCTTC.

This clone was recorded only once. The rearrangement uses TRBV27 and TRBJ2-6; 10 nucleotides line up with TRBD1. The germline V gene has CDR1 MNHEY and CDR2 SMNVEV (reference sequence). The CDR3 runs 18 residues. The V segment lost 5 bases and the J segment 2 bases; nucleotides outside the gene matches: 9. CDR3 amino acids: CASSPRTGGITGANVLTF. Written as DNA, the CDR3 is TGTGCCAGCAGTCCGCGGACAGGGGGAATTACTGGGGCCAACGTCCTGACTTTC.

The chain carries TRBV30 and TRBJ1-2; D call uncertain. V was clipped by 1 base and J by 8 bases, with 14 bases between them. The CDR3 extends over 13 amino acids. Germline assignment: CDR1 GTSNPN and CDR2 SVGIG (reference sequence). The CDR3 bases are TGTGCCTGGAGTGCAACGCGGACTCGGGGCTACACCTTC. Its protein product is CAWSATRTRGYTF.

The chain uses TRBV2 and TRBJ1-5; a possible D gene is TRBD1 (5 bases). The CDR3 is made up of 15 amino acids. V lost 7 bases and J lost 3, with 16 bases in between. Germline lookup yields CDR1 SNHLY and CDR2 FYNNEI. The CDR3 here is CASTRQKINNQPQHF. For the CDR3, the DNA is TGTGCCAGCACTCGACAGAAAATAAACAATCAGCCCCAGCATTTT.

There are a few counts of this clone. V is TRBV28 and J is TRBJ1-2, with TRBD1 as a possible D gene (5 bases). This CDR3 spans 12 amino acids. Germline-derived CDR1 and CDR2 are MDHEN and SYDVKM. With 9 bases removed from V and 6 bases from J, the gap between germline ends came to 14 bases. The CDR3: CASLGGLHGYTF. DNA for the CDR3: TGTGCCAGTCTCGGGGGGTTACATGGCTACACCTTC.

V usage is TRBV12-3 or TRBV12-4 and J usage is TRBJ2-7; maybe TRBD1 (6 bases). Between the trimmed V and J ends, which lost 3 bases and 8 bases, there was a span of 14 bases. This CDR3 is 13 amino acids long. The CDR3: CASSFGTPGKQYF. The CDR3 coding sequence is TGTGCCAGCAGTTTCGGGACACCGGGGAAGCAGTACTTC.

The chain links TRBV4-1 to TRBJ1-4; 10 bases map to TRBD1. CDR1 and CDR2 from the germline V gene are MGHRA and YSYEKL. The V segment lost 1 base and the J segment 5 bases; nucleotides outside the gene matches: 4. CDR3 length equals 16 residues. As DNA, the CDR3 is TGCGCCAGCAGCCAAGGAGTGGGACAGGGGAATGAAAAACTGTTTTTT. This translates into CASSQGVGQGNEKLFF.

The chain carries TRBV13 and TRBJ2-1; 9 nucleotides line up with TRBD2. V dropped 0 bases and J dropped 2; count of bases not matched to a gene: 8. The CDR3 is 18 amino acids. Per the germline V gene, CDR1 is PRHDT and CDR2 is FYEKMQ (reference sequence). The CDR3 loop is CASSLGAGRGGAYNEQFF. CDR3 bases: TGTGCCAGCAGCTTAGGCGCGGGTCGCGGGGGGGCCTACAATGAGCAGTTCTTC.

The chain combines TRBV4-1 with TRBJ2-2; TRBD2 matches at 9 bases. The germline V gene encodes CDR1 MGHRA and CDR2 YSYEKL. The CDR3 consists of 16 residues. V gave up 3 bases and J gave up 2 bases; unmatched junction bases: 4. CDR3 residues: CASSQRLAANTGELFF. DNA of the CDR3: TGCGCCAGCAGCCAGCGACTAGCGGCAAACACCGGGGAGCTGTTTTTT.

This clone was detected only once. The chain uses TRBV7-6 and TRBJ2-7; TRBD1 aligns across 7 bases. Germline values: CDR1 SGHVS, CDR2 FNYEAQ. The CDR3 is made up of 18 amino acids. The V gene end was trimmed by 0 bases and the J gene end by 2 bases; junction bases not matched to a gene: 13. The CDR3 nucleotides read TGTGCCAGCAGCTTAGCGGGGGCAACCGGGACAGCGGCCTACGAGCAGTACTTC. This encodes CASSLAGATGTAAYEQYF.

This clone showed up just once. The chain couples TRBV6-1 to TRBJ1-5; a weak D match, TRBD1 (6 bases). The length of the CDR3 is 14 residues. V lost 3 bases and J 5 bases, leaving 11 bases between the germline ends. CDR1 is MNHNS, CDR2 SASEGT, per germline. The CDR3: CASSEGPGDQPQHF. Written as DNA, the CDR3 is TGTGCCAGCAGTGAGGGACCAGGGGATCAGCCCCAGCATTTT.

This chain uses TRBV5-4 with TRBJ2-5; 8 bases are a match to TRBD2. In germline, CDR1 is SGHNT, CDR2 YYREEE (reference sequence). The CDR3 has 14 amino acids. With V trimmed by 4 bases and J by 5 bases, 7 bases remained unmatched. DNA for the CDR3: TGTGCCAGCAGCGACCCCGGGACTAGTGAGACCCAGTACTTC. It specifies CASSDPGTSETQYF.

V gene TRBV27 combines with J gene TRBJ2-1; D is unresolved. The V gene's germline CDR1 is MNHEY and CDR2 SMNVEV (reference sequence). The V and J ends lost 2 bases and 3 bases respectively, with 8 bases between them. This CDR3 contains 14 residues. The CDR3 bases are TGTGCCAGCAGTTTAGATCTTAGCTACAATGAGCAGTTCTTC. This encodes CASSLDLSYNEQFF.

The rearrangement joins TRBV9 to TRBJ1-5; D is undetermined. The CDR3 extends over 14 amino acids. Germline CDR1 SGDLS, CDR2 YYNGEE. V dropped 0 bases and J dropped 5 bases, with 9 bases sitting between them. The CDR3 nucleotides read TGTGCCAGCAGCGTAGCTGGAACTTATCAGCCCCAGCATTTT. This encodes CASSVAGTYQPQHF.